Listed below are T cell receptor beta chains from one sample, sequenced in a study of cytomegalovirus exposure and HLA in healthy donors. TCRdb's table, derived via immunoSEQ multiplex PCR, lists solely in-frame clones and lacks some. The sample contains about 140,000 clones, about two thirds of which appear only once. The sequencing sample was made of PBMCs. These receptors were taken from a man between 25 and 39 years old in good health and CMV-seropositive. Both conserved end residues are trimmed from each CDR3. The order of the fields is CDR3 protein, clone size, D gene, V gene. A D gene is named only where the DNA matches it firmly. Expanded clones get a size class; other rows say once, few or many, or leave the size out.

cdr3_aa: ASSPPGPAEAF; clone_size: -; d_call: -; v_call: TRBV7-9
cdr3_aa: ASSPRLGITDTQY; clone_size: -; d_call: -; v_call: TRBV4-2
cdr3_aa: ASSLVGTGGDAEAF; clone_size: -; d_call: TRBD1; v_call: TRBV7-9
cdr3_aa: ASSGSQGAQETQY; clone_size: -; d_call: TRBD1; v_call: TRBV5-1
cdr3_aa: ASSLTLGAARDEQF; clone_size: -; d_call: -; v_call: TRBV7-3
cdr3_aa: AWIPSGRTYEQF; clone_size: -; d_call: TRBD2; v_call: TRBV30
cdr3_aa: ASSPVQGSGELF; clone_size: -; d_call: TRBD1; v_call: TRBV11-2
cdr3_aa: AWSHKGLAGGWMFNEQF; clone_size: -; d_call: TRBD2; v_call: TRBV30
cdr3_aa: ASSQVGSAVFYEQY; clone_size: -; d_call: -; v_call: TRBV4-2
cdr3_aa: ASSSQGEGTEAF; clone_size: few; d_call: TRBD1; v_call: TRBV5-1
cdr3_aa: ASSFSILGANVLT; clone_size: -; d_call: -; v_call: TRBV5-6
cdr3_aa: ASSERGQPQQETQY; clone_size: few; d_call: TRBD1; v_call: TRBV6-1
cdr3_aa: ASSYSGQGASEQY; clone_size: few; d_call: TRBD1; v_call: TRBV6-5
cdr3_aa: ASSLRGRGDNEQF; clone_size: -; d_call: TRBD2; v_call: TRBV7-9
cdr3_aa: ASSLGGGRETQY; clone_size: -; d_call: -; v_call: TRBV28
cdr3_aa: ASSLSAAQAGEQY; clone_size: -; d_call: -; v_call: TRBV4-1
cdr3_aa: ASKTRDRVFGYT; clone_size: -; d_call: TRBD1; v_call: TRBV5-1
cdr3_aa: ASSYTNEQF; clone_size: -; d_call: -; v_call: TRBV5-4
cdr3_aa: ATSETVNTGELF; clone_size: once; d_call: -; v_call: TRBV15
cdr3_aa: ASSPTNPGQGADGEQY; clone_size: -; d_call: TRBD1; v_call: TRBV28
cdr3_aa: ASRTGNTEAF; clone_size: -; d_call: -; v_call: TRBV19
cdr3_aa: ASSPGTLTSYEQY; clone_size: -; d_call: -; v_call: TRBV28
cdr3_aa: ASSVISPHGYT; clone_size: -; d_call: -; v_call: TRBV5-8
cdr3_aa: AISESEGGHGYT; clone_size: few; d_call: -; v_call: TRBV10-3
cdr3_aa: ASQGASNQPQH; clone_size: few; d_call: TRBD1; v_call: TRBV2
cdr3_aa: AISEGREVNQPQH; clone_size: once; d_call: -; v_call: TRBV10-3
cdr3_aa: AISILPGVQDTQY; clone_size: -; d_call: -; v_call: TRBV10-3
cdr3_aa: ASSPTGGNTEAF; clone_size: -; d_call: TRBD1; v_call: TRBV18
cdr3_aa: AWSVQGNTEAF; clone_size: once; d_call: -; v_call: TRBV30
cdr3_aa: ASSELVWDRGNEQY; clone_size: -; d_call: TRBD1; v_call: TRBV2
cdr3_aa: ASSERGQIPYEQY; clone_size: -; d_call: -; v_call: TRBV6-1
cdr3_aa: ASSWGTSGASGGQF; clone_size: -; d_call: TRBD2; v_call: TRBV5-5
cdr3_aa: ASSLAEDTQY; clone_size: -; d_call: -; v_call: TRBV7-8
cdr3_aa: ASSLGQGPPLH; clone_size: -; d_call: -; v_call: TRBV5-1
cdr3_aa: ASSLRAGIVYEQY; clone_size: -; d_call: -; v_call: TRBV27
cdr3_aa: ASSPRPTSGRTYEQY; clone_size: once; d_call: TRBD2; v_call: TRBV19
cdr3_aa: ASSQGFGSREAF; clone_size: -; d_call: -; v_call: TRBV5-6
cdr3_aa: ASSLWQASTEAF; clone_size: few; d_call: -; v_call: TRBV27
cdr3_aa: ASSHLAGDTVGYEQY; clone_size: -; d_call: TRBD2; v_call: TRBV7-2
cdr3_aa: ASRTGQYSNQPQH; clone_size: few; d_call: -; v_call: TRBV28
cdr3_aa: ASSLAGDSNQPQH; clone_size: -; d_call: -; v_call: TRBV5-6
cdr3_aa: ASSFKGDFYGYT; clone_size: -; d_call: -; v_call: TRBV7-8
cdr3_aa: ASSLDRGVSEAF; clone_size: -; d_call: TRBD1; v_call: TRBV7-9